This T cell receptor (beta chain) was sequenced during a study of T-cell memory formation after mild COVID-19. Notes on the study in general: Clones shrinking from day 15 to 85 showed even CD4/CD8 mixes; later expanders tilted CD4+. Cross-reactive memory apparently joined, as some responding clones appeared in pre-infection memory. Of the contracting clones, CD4+ ones lay mainly in CM and EM, and CD8+ ones in EMRA.

Trimming left V 0 bases short and J 9 bases short, with 13 bases between. Germline-derived CDR1 and CDR2 are SGHRS and YFSETQ. There are 15 residues in the CDR3. cDNA libraries for TCR alpha and TCR beta, carrying sample barcodes and UMIs, came from 5'RACE with constant-segment primers. TCRdb re-analysed the 5' RACE reads in MiXCR, keeping a single row per CDR3 protein. The table lists 150,000 to 200,000 distinct CDR3 sequences, more than 14% of them singletons. This clonotype was recorded a few times. Antigen: not known. What was sequenced was PBMCs or a T cell subset sorted from them (not recorded which). The TCR was taken from an adult woman who had mild COVID-19 (a few samples of this study predate the infection). Cell type and time point are not known. This chain links TRBV5-1 with TRBJ1-6; the D is unclear. CDR3 residues: CASSLGATVGSPLHF. CDR3 nucleotides: TGCGCCAGCAGCTTGGGGGCCACCGTGGGTTCACCCCTCCACTTT.